These 28 T cell receptor beta chains came from one sample sequenced in a study of cytomegalovirus exposure and HLA in healthy donors. A multiplex PCR was run with 60 Vbeta primers and 13 Jbeta primers. TCRdb's copy holds only in-frame clones and misses some; the assay was immunoSEQ multiplex PCR. The sample shows 150,000 to 200,000 clones, around 80% of them seen only once. The material sequenced was PBMCs. These receptors all come from a girl aged 5 to 17 in good health and CMV-seropositive.

The V and J genes are TRBV29-1 and TRBJ2-3; 9 bases align to TRBD2. From germline, CDR1 is SQVTM and CDR2 ANQGSEA. With V trimmed by 6 bases and J by 6 bases, 10 bases remained unmatched. This CDR3 has 14 amino acids. The CDR3 DNA is TGCAGCGTGGGGAAAGCGGGAGGTTTTGATACGCAGTATTTT. Amino acids: CSVGKAGGFDTQYF.

This chain connects TRBV5-4 to TRBJ1-4; TRBD1 aligns across 7 bases. The J segment lost 4 bases and the V segment lost 3 bases, leaving 6 bases of the junction unmatched. This CDR3 is built from 15 residues. In germline, CDR1 is SGHNT, CDR2 YYREEE (reference sequence). This CDR3 reads CASSSWTGNNEKLFF. The DNA of the CDR3 is TGTGCCAGCAGCTCATGGACAGGAAATAATGAAAAACTGTTTTTT.

This clone has only a few counts. This chain uses TRBV28 with TRBJ1-2; 8 nucleotides align to TRBD1. The CDR3 has 12 residues. V lost 8 bases to trimming and J lost 4 bases; unmatched junction nucleotides: 3. Germline CDR1 reads MDHEN; CDR2 reads SYDVKM. CDR3 nucleotide sequence: TGTGCCAGCGGCACAGGGGGCTATGGCTACACCTTC. Protein sequence: CASGTGGYGYTF.

V is TRBV7-2 and J is TRBJ2-7; 8 bases match TRBD1. J lost 6 bases, V lost 4 bases, and 11 bases had no gene match. Germline V CDR1 and CDR2: SGHTA, FQGNSA. The CDR3 covers 15 residues. The CDR3 DNA reads TGTGCCAGCAGCTCTATGCTGACAGGGGCCCTCGAGCAGTACTTC. Translation gives CASSSMLTGALEQYF.

The J gene is TRBJ2-7, the V gene TRBV18; 7 bases are a match to TRBD1. V shed 3 bases and J 6 bases; nucleotides not matched to a gene: 8. Germline V gene sequence: CDR1 KGHSH, CDR2 LQKENI. CDR3 size: 14 residues. This CDR3 is CASSPRGRGGEQYF. CDR3 bases: TGTGCCAGCTCACCTAGGGGGCGCGGTGGCGAGCAGTACTTC. Based on the CDR3 plus reference TRBV18 and TRBJ2-7, the full variable domain is NAGVMQNPRHLVRRRGQEARLRCSPMKGHSHVYWYRQLPEEGLKFMVYLQKENIIDESGMPKERFSAEFPKEGPSILRIQQVVRGDSAAYFCASSPRGRGGEQYFGPGTRLTVT.

The chain uses TRBV6-6 and TRBJ1-3, with 10 positions matching TRBD1. Germline-derived CDR1 and CDR2 are MNHNY and SVGAGI (reference sequence). Trimming at V came to 6 bases and at J to 3 bases, leaving 5 bases not matched to a gene. The CDR3 runs to 15 residues. CDR3 coding DNA: TGTGCCAGCAGCCTGACAGGGGGCCTTGGAAACACCATATATTTT. It is translated as CASSLTGGLGNTIYF.

In this sample, this clone turned up once. The genes are TRBV21-1 and TRBJ1-4; TRBD1, the table's D call, was not compared with the DNA. TRBV21-1 is assigned pseudogene status. This CDR3 contains 17 residues. The CDR3 spells CASSNLTGRKSNEKLFF. DNA of the CDR3: TGTGCCAGCAGCAACTTAACAGGAAGGAAATCTAATGAAAAACTGTTTTTT.

The sample holds a few counts of this clone. The gene calls are TRBV30 and TRBJ1-2; the D gene is possibly TRBD1 (5 bases). In germline, CDR1 is GTSNPN, CDR2 SVGIG (reference sequence). The CDR3 extends over 12 amino acids. V shed 1 base and J shed 8 bases, with 11 bases lying between them. The CDR3 spells CAWSEGVAGYTF. CDR3 nucleotides: TGTGCCTGGAGTGAAGGGGTTGCGGGCTACACCTTC.

This sequence joins TRBV28 and TRBJ1-1; D might be TRBD1 (5 bases). V dropped 1 base and J dropped 0 bases, with 9 bases sitting between them. This CDR3 has 15 amino acids. Germline CDR1 and CDR2: MDHEN and SYDVKM. For the CDR3, the DNA is TGTGCCAGCAGTTTATCTCGGGGGTTGAACACTGAAGCTTTCTTT. Encoded protein: CASSLSRGLNTEAFF. The entire variable domain, with the rest obtained from reference TRBV28 and TRBJ1-1, is as follows: DVKVTQSSRYLVKRTGEKVFLECVQDMDHENMFWYRQDPGLGLRLIYFSYDVKMKEKGDIPEGYSVSREKKERFSLILESASTNQTSMYLCASSLSRGLNTEAFFGQGTRLTVV.

CDR3 DNA: TGTGCCAGCAGCCCCAGTAAAAATACAGGGGTGGCTTTCTTT. Encoded protein: CASSPSKNTGVAFF. This chain uses TRBV13 with TRBJ1-1, with 7 bases fitting TRBD1. Germline CDR1 reads PRHDT; CDR2 reads FYEKMQ (reference sequence). J lost 11 bases, V lost 5 bases, and 14 bases had no gene match. The CDR3 covers 14 residues.

The chain employs TRBV5-6 and TRBJ2-7; 11 nucleotides line up with TRBD2. Trimming removed 4 bases from V and 0 bases from J; junction bases left unmatched: 6. Germline loops: CDR1 SGHDT, CDR2 YYEEEE. This CDR3 contains 16 residues. The CDR3 sequence: CASSGTGLAGSYEQYF. The CDR3 DNA sequence: TGTGCCAGCAGCGGGACCGGACTAGCGGGCTCCTACGAGCAGTACTTC.

J is TRBJ2-2 and V is TRBV4-1; TRBD2 matches 9 bases. The V gene end was trimmed by 4 bases and the J gene end by 5 bases; junction bases not matched to a gene: 14. Looked up from germline, CDR1 is MGHRA and CDR2 is YSYEKL. The CDR3 runs to 18 residues. CDR3 in amino acids: CASSRIANAGGPTGELFF. The CDR3 DNA reads TGCGCCAGCAGCCGAATAGCTAACGCGGGGGGGCCTACCGGGGAGCTGTTTTTT.

The chain couples TRBV14 to TRBJ1-2, with 9 bases that match TRBD1. V gave up 0 bases and J gave up 4 bases; unmatched junction bases: 9. Per the germline V gene, CDR1 is SGHDN and CDR2 is FVKESK. The CDR3 spans 17 residues. The CDR3 here is CASSQDRKGQGSYGYTF. DNA of the CDR3: TGTGCCAGCAGCCAAGATCGGAAGGGACAGGGCTCCTATGGCTACACCTTC.

The chain has TRBV6-1 and TRBJ2-3; 9 bases match TRBD2. The CDR3 loop spans 15 amino acids. Germline-derived CDR1 and CDR2 are MNHNS and SASEGT. V trimming: 1 base; J trimming: 6 bases; junction bases outside the gene matches: 5. CDR3 sequence reads: CASSEEAGGPDTQYF. In DNA, the CDR3 is TGTGCCAGCAGTGAAGAGGCGGGGGGGCCTGATACGCAGTATTTT.

V and J are TRBV4-2 and TRBJ2-7; 7 nucleotides align to TRBD2. The CDR3 is 18 amino acids. Germline V gene lookup returns CDR1 LGHNA and CDR2 YNFKEQ. The V gene end was trimmed by 0 bases and the J gene end by 0 bases; junction bases not matched to a gene: 11. The CDR3: CASSQEVLREPSSYEQYF. The DNA of the CDR3 is TGTGCCAGCAGCCAAGAGGTGTTGCGGGAGCCCAGCTCCTACGAGCAGTACTTC.

V and J are TRBV9 and TRBJ2-7; 8 nucleotides agree with TRBD1. V trimming: 1 base; J trimming: 5 bases; junction bases outside the gene matches: 8. The CDR3 runs to 15 residues. CDR1 and CDR2 (germline): SGDLS, YYNGEE. For the CDR3, the DNA is TGTGCCAGCAGCGTACAGGGACAGGAGTTTGACGAGCAGTACTTC. Amino acid sequence: CASSVQGQEFDEQYF.

This chain connects TRBV5-4 to TRBJ1-2; TRBD1 is a possible D gene (6 bases). The V gene lost 0 bases and the J gene lost 8 bases, with 11 bases spanning the gap. CDR1 is SGHNT and CDR2 is YYREEE in the germline V gene (reference sequence). The CDR3 covers 13 residues. The CDR3 is CASSLGQARGYTF. CDR3 bases: TGTGCCAGCAGCTTGGGACAGGCGCGGGGCTACACCTTC.

This clone was picked up one time. This chain connects TRBV7-3 to TRBJ2-1, with 8 bases identical to TRBD2. The V and J ends lost 7 bases and 6 bases, in that order; junction bases with no gene match: 5. The CDR3 has 13 residues. Germline CDR1 is SGHTA and CDR2 is FQGTGA. CDR3 sequence reads: CASTAGGPNEQFF. CDR3 DNA sequence: TGTGCCAGCACGGCGGGGGGTCCCAATGAGCAGTTCTTC.

This chain joins TRBV28 and TRBJ1-2, with D unresolved. V lost 5 bases and J lost 6, with 19 bases in between. The CDR3 spans 15 residues. In germline, CDR1 is MDHEN, CDR2 SYDVKM. CDR3 residues: CASSTGNWLGNGYTF. The DNA of the CDR3 is TGTGCCAGCAGTACGGGAAACTGGTTGGGTAATGGCTACACCTTC.

The chain couples TRBV4-1 to TRBJ2-7, with TRBD2 matching 8 bases. The germline CDR1 and CDR2 sequences are MGHRA and YSYEKL. The J segment lost 5 bases and the V segment lost 0 bases, leaving 12 bases of the junction unmatched. The CDR3 sequence is 17 residues long. CDR3 sequence reads: CASSQDDELAGSHEQYF. The CDR3 nucleotides are TGCGCCAGCAGCCAAGACGATGAGCTAGCGGGTTCCCACGAGCAGTACTTC.

The rearrangement uses TRBV20-1 and TRBJ1-2; tentative D call: TRBD1 (5 bases). Trimming cost V 4 bases and J 4 bases, with 7 bases left between them. Per the germline V gene, CDR1 is DFQATT and CDR2 is SNEGSKA (reference sequence). The CDR3 runs 11 residues. The CDR3 region is CSATGGYGYTF. CDR3 coding DNA: TGCAGTGCTACCGGGGGCTATGGCTACACCTTC.

V gene TRBV11-2 combines with J gene TRBJ1-2; 7 bases map to TRBD1. V shed 5 bases and J 2 bases; nucleotides not matched to a gene: 8. The length of the CDR3 is 15 residues. Germline V gene lookup returns CDR1 SGHAT and CDR2 FQNNGV. CDR3 amino acids: CASSPPGQLNYGYTF. DNA for the CDR3: TGTGCCAGCAGCCCCCCGGGACAGTTAAACTATGGCTACACCTTC.

J is TRBJ1-2 and V is TRBV5-1, with 9 bases that match TRBD1. The CDR3 has 14 amino acids. Germline CDR1 and CDR2: SGHRS and YFSETQ. V was clipped by 4 bases and J by 4 bases; unmatched bases: 5. CDR3 DNA sequence: TGCGCCAGCAGCACGACAGGGGGTGGCTATGGCTACACCTTC. It is translated as CASSTTGGGYGYTF.

The table lists this clone with a count of one. The J gene is TRBJ1-1, the V gene TRBV19; 8 nucleotides agree with TRBD1. Unmatched junction bases numbered 8, after V lost 7 bases and J lost 10 bases. This CDR3 contains 12 residues. CDR1 and CDR2 from the germline V gene are LNHDA and SQIVND (reference sequence). The CDR3 region has the DNA TGTGCCAGTAATGGACAGGGATTAGGAGCTTTCTTT. Its translation is CASNGQGLGAFF.

The V call is TRBV7-8, the J call TRBJ1-3; D is ambiguous. V lost 2 bases and J 4 bases, leaving 9 bases between the germline ends. The CDR3 contains 14 residues. From germline, CDR1 is SGHVS and CDR2 FQNEAQ. The CDR3 region has the DNA TGTGCCAGCAGCTTACCCGGCAGGGGAAACACCATATATTTT. It specifies CASSLPGRGNTIYF.

The chain carries TRBV5-3 and TRBJ2-7; 7 nucleotides agree with TRBD2. TRBV5-3 is noted as an ORF with a role that remains uncertain. This CDR3 is 14 amino acids long. V lost 5 bases and J lost 5; bases outside the gene matches: 10. The CDR3 protein is CARRVPGGIHEQYF. The CDR3 region has the DNA TGTGCCAGAAGGGTACCGGGAGGAATCCACGAGCAGTACTTC.

The chain has TRBV11-2 and TRBJ1-2, with 7 bases fitting TRBD1. The CDR3 is made up of 14 amino acids. The V gene end was trimmed by 6 bases and the J gene end by 4 bases; junction bases not matched to a gene: 8. From germline, CDR1 is SGHAT and CDR2 FQNNGV. CDR3 coding DNA: TGTGCCAGCAGGTCAAACAGGGGACGCTATGGCTACACCTTC. Its translation is CASRSNRGRYGYTF.

The chain carries TRBV7-2 and TRBJ1-5, with 9 bases fitting TRBD1. CDR3 size: 18 residues. Germline CDR1 reads SGHTA; CDR2 reads FQGNSA. Unmatched junction bases numbered 9, after V lost 0 bases and J lost 3 bases. The CDR3 sequence: CASSLARDRADLNQPQHF. CDR3 sequence (DNA): TGTGCCAGCAGCTTAGCCCGGGACAGGGCAGACCTCAATCAGCCCCAGCATTTT. Full variable domain (outside the CDR3, taken from reference TRBV7-2 and TRBJ1-5): GAGVSQSPSNKVTEKGKDVELRCDPISGHTALYWYRQSLGQGLEFLIYFQGNSAPDKSGLPSDRFSAERTGGSVSTLTIQRTQQEDSAVYLCASSLARDRADLNQPQHFGDGTRLSIL.